Listed here are 20 T cell receptor beta chains from one sample, sequenced in a study of blood T cells in healthy people across ages. Primers used in a second PCR of about 7 to 12 cycles were a sample-barcoded 5' primer and a J-beta primer mix. TCRdb reprocessed the 5' RACE reads with MiXCR, giving one entry per CDR3 protein. Of 720,000 or so distinct CDR3 sequences listed, less than 45% were seen once; the top ten hold approximately 31%. What was sequenced was blood. These receptors all stem from an elderly man in good health.

This chain connects TRBV18 to TRBJ1-2; 7 nucleotides line up with TRBD1. V lost 4 bases, J lost 4 bases, and 6 bases stayed unmatched. CDR1 KGHSH and CDR2 LQKENI come from the germline V gene. The CDR3 spans 14 residues. This CDR3 is CASSQGAQGYGYTF. CDR3 nucleotides: TGTGCCAGCTCACAGGGGGCTCAGGGCTATGGCTACACCTTC.

This clonotype was seen only a few times. The chain links TRBV12-3 or TRBV12-4 to TRBJ1-1; 8 bases fit TRBD1. CDR3 length: 16 amino acids. V gave up 5 bases and J gave up 5 bases; unmatched junction bases: 13. The CDR3 sequence is CASSMQGATRGTEAFF. The CDR3 region has the DNA TGTGCCAGCAGTATGCAGGGGGCGACCCGAGGAACTGAAGCTTTCTTT.

This clonotype was counted once. This chain uses TRBV11-2 with TRBJ2-7, with 9 bases that match TRBD1. This CDR3 spans 17 amino acids. Germline V lookup: CDR1 SGHAT, CDR2 FQNNGV. V trimming: 5 bases; J trimming: 0 bases; junction bases outside the gene matches: 11. Here the CDR3 reads CASSPEDRGGNSYEQYF. The CDR3 bases are TGTGCCAGCAGCCCAGAGGACAGGGGTGGAAACTCCTACGAGCAGTACTTC.

CDR3 DNA: TGTGCCAGCAGCTCGTGGACTAGCGGGGGAGAGACCCAGTACTTC. Protein product: CASSSWTSGGETQYF. The V call is TRBV7-9, the J call TRBJ2-5; 13 bases are shared with TRBD2. Germline CDR1 reads SEHNR; CDR2 reads FQNEAQ (reference sequence). J was trimmed by 4 bases and V by 4 bases; bases with no gene match: 3. This CDR3 is 15 amino acids long.

The CDR3 nucleotides read TGTGCCAGCAGCTTAGCCAGGGGTGACGAGCAGTACTTC. The encoded protein is CASSLARGDEQYF. The rearrangement links TRBV7-2 to TRBJ2-7; D may be TRBD1 (6 bases). CDR3 length equals 13 residues. Trimming removed 0 bases at V and 5 bases at J, with 8 bases between. The germline V gene encodes CDR1 SGHTA and CDR2 FQGNSA.

This clonotype was picked up a small number of times. The chain couples TRBV28 to TRBJ1-4; the match to TRBD1 covers 7 bases. This CDR3 is 14 amino acids long. The V gene end was trimmed by 7 bases and the J gene end by 2 bases; junction bases not matched to a gene: 4. Germline V lookup: CDR1 MDHEN, CDR2 SYDVKM. DNA for the CDR3: TGTGCCAGCATCCAGGGGGGCACTAATGAAAAACTGTTTTTT. This codes for CASIQGGTNEKLFF.

This clonotype was seen a few times. V and J are TRBV20-1 and TRBJ2-7, with TRBD2 identical over 10 bases. The CDR3 spans 15 residues. Germline V gene sequence: CDR1 DFQATT, CDR2 SNEGSKA (reference sequence). With 5 bases clipped from V and 3 bases from J, the junction kept 10 bases outside the gene matches. The CDR3: CSAPPGTSEFYEQYF. As DNA, the CDR3 is TGCAGTGCTCCCCCGGGGACTAGCGAATTCTACGAGCAGTACTTC.

The chain carries TRBV4-1 and TRBJ1-5; 11 bases align to TRBD1. In germline, CDR1 is MGHRA, CDR2 YSYEKL. This CDR3 has 18 amino acids. Germline trimming cut 2 bases from V and 4 bases from J; bases unmatched to any gene: 10. The CDR3 DNA reads TGCGCCAGCAGCCAAACCGGGACAGGGGGGTATGGAAATCAGCCCCAGCATTTT. Its protein is CASSQTGTGGYGNQPQHF.

Here the CDR3 DNA reads TGCAGTCTTCCGGGCCGGGGCTACGAGCAGTACTTC. Protein product: CSLPGRGYEQYF. The rearrangement joins TRBV20-1 to TRBJ2-4; D is perhaps TRBD2 (5 bases). The closer fit of TRBJ2-7 to the DNA end suggests the J call may be wrong. CDR3 length: 12 residues. The germline gives CDR1 DFQATT, CDR2 SNEGSKA (reference sequence).

V and J are TRBV5-1 and TRBJ2-3, with D perhaps TRBD1 or TRBD2 (5 bases each). V gave up 6 bases and J gave up 6 bases, with 14 bases separating them. In germline, CDR1 is SGHRS, CDR2 YFSETQ. The CDR3 is 13 residues long. CDR3: CASTASREDTQYF. Written as DNA, the CDR3 is TGCGCCAGCACAGCTTCCAGGGAGGATACGCAGTATTTT.

The chain carries TRBV5-1 and TRBJ2-4, with D possibly being TRBD1 (5 bases). The DNA end is more similar to TRBJ2-7, so the J call may be wrong. Per the germline V gene, CDR1 is SGHRS and CDR2 is YFSETQ. This CDR3 region has 16 residues. In DNA form, the CDR3 reads TGCGCCAGCAGCTTGGGGGTCAGGGTGGCCTCCTACGAGCAGTACTTC. As protein: CASSLGVRVASYEQYF.

The table lists this clonotype with a few counts. The chain links TRBV7-2 to TRBJ2-3; no reliable D call. Trimming cost V 0 bases and J 2 bases, with 12 bases left between them. This CDR3 region has 16 residues. The germline CDR1 and CDR2 sequences are SGHTA and FQGNSA. The CDR3 here is CASSLAVTGHTDTQYF. The DNA for the CDR3 is TGTGCCAGCAGCTTAGCCGTTACTGGGCACACAGATACGCAGTATTTT.

The V and J genes are TRBV7-2 and TRBJ2-1, with D possibly TRBD2 on 5 matching bases. The V and J ends lost 6 bases and 0 bases respectively, with 15 bases between them. Germline V gene lookup returns CDR1 SGHTA and CDR2 FQGNSA. This CDR3 has 16 residues. The CDR3 sequence: CASSPSSVHSYNEQFF. The CDR3 DNA sequence: TGTGCCAGCAGTCCGAGTAGCGTGCACTCCTACAATGAGCAGTTCTTC.

As concerns this clonotype: A much larger clone differs by one base, so this may be a read error. The chain links TRBV7-6 to TRBJ2-5; D not resolved. Germline V gene sequence: CDR1 SGHVS, CDR2 FNYEAQ. There are 14 residues in the CDR3. CDR3 amino acids: CANSLLGRQETQYF. CDR3 in DNA: TGTGCCAACAGCTTATTGGGCAGACAAGAGACCCAGTACTTC.

The rearrangement links TRBV20-1 to TRBJ2-2; 10 nucleotides align to TRBD2. Germline trimming cut 6 bases from V and 1 base from J; bases unmatched to any gene: 5. Per the germline V gene, CDR1 is DFQATT and CDR2 is SNEGSKA (reference sequence). CDR3 size: 15 residues. The CDR3 loop reads CSAITSGVNTGELFF. The DNA of the CDR3 is TGCAGTGCGATCACTAGCGGGGTGAACACCGGGGAGCTGTTTTTT.

The CDR3 region has the DNA TGTGCCAGCAGCCCGGCAAGCCCTCTGCCCGATGAGCAGTTCTTC. Translating it yields CASSPASPLPDEQFF. The chain recombines TRBV5-4 with TRBJ2-1; D remains ambiguous. The CDR3 is made up of 15 amino acids. Trimming pared 4 bases from V and 8 bases from J, leaving 19 bases between. The germline CDR1 and CDR2 sequences are SGHNT and YYREEE (reference sequence). The complete variable domain, with remaining parts taken from reference TRBV5-4 and TRBJ2-1, reads ETGVTQSPTHLIKTRGQQVTLRCSSQSGHNTVSWYQQALGQGPQFIFQYYREEENGRGNFPPRFSGLQFPNYSSELNVNALELDDSALYLCASSPASPLPDEQFFGPGTRLTVL.

Turning to this clonotype: The junction shows a germline mismatch at one end, possibly a read error. The chain recombines TRBV7-9 with TRBJ2-5, with 9 bases identical to TRBD2. The CDR3 spans 15 residues. Germline V CDR1 and CDR2: SEHNR, FQNEAQ (reference sequence). This CDR3 is CACSLVAGAQETQYF. In DNA, the CDR3 is TGTGCCTGCAGCTTAGTAGCGGGGGCTCAAGAGACCCAGTACTTC. Using reference TRBV7-9 and TRBJ2-5 for the parts outside the CDR3, the full variable domain is DTGVSQNPRHKITKRGQNVTFRCDPISEHNRLYWYRQTLGQGPEFLTYFQNEAQLEKSRLLSDRFSAERPKGSFSTLEIQRTEQGDSAMYLCACSLVAGAQETQYFGPGTRLLVL.

This clonotype has just a few counts. The rearrangement links TRBV25-1 to TRBJ2-7, with D tentatively TRBD1 (6 bases). Germline assignment: CDR1 MGHDK and CDR2 SYGVNS. The CDR3 totals 13 residues. Trimming took off 3 bases at V and 3 bases at J, with 9 bases between the two ends. CDR3 in amino acids: CASSEEGGYEQYF. The CDR3 DNA reads as TGTGCCAGCAGTGAGGAAGGGGGCTACGAGCAGTACTTC.

The chain employs TRBV5-1 and TRBJ2-5, with 9 bases identical to TRBD2. The J call is uncertain, as TRBJ2-7 better fits the DNA end. Germline V lookup: CDR1 SGHRS, CDR2 YFSETQ. This CDR3 comprises 14 residues. CDR3 region: CASRWSSGITEQYF. The CDR3 DNA is TGCGCCAGCAGATGGTCTAGCGGGATTACCGAGCAGTACTTC.

The chain joins TRBV7-3 to TRBJ1-5; D is unclear. CDR1 is SGHTA and CDR2 is FQGTGA in the germline V gene. The CDR3 covers 10 residues. The V gene lost 6 bases and the J gene lost 11 bases, with 8 bases spanning the gap. CDR3 bases: TGTGCCAGCAGGTCCGTGGCCCAGCATTTT. Protein product: CASRSVAQHF.